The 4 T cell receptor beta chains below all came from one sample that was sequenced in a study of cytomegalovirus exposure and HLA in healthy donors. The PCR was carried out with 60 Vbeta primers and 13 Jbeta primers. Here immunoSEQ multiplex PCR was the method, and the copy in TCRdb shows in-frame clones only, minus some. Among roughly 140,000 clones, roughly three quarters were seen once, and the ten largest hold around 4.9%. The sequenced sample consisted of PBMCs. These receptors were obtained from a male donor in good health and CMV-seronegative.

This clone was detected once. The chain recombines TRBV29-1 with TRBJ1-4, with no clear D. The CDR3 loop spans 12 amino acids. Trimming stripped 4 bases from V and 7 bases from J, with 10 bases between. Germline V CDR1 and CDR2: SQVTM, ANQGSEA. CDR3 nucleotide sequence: TGCAGCGTTGGTGGTGAGGGTGAAAAACTGTTTTTT. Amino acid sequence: CSVGGEGEKLFF.

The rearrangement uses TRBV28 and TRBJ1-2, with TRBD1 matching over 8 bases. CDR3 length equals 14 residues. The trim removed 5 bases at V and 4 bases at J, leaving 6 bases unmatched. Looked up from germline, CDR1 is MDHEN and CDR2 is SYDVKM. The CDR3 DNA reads TGTGCCAGCAGTCTGGGACAGGCGCTCTATGGCTACACCTTC. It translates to CASSLGQALYGYTF.

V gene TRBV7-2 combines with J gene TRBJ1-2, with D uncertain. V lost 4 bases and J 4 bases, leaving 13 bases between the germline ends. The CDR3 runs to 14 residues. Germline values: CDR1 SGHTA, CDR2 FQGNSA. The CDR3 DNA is TGTGCCAGCAGCTCGTTTACTGAGTCCTATGGCTACACCTTC. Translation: CASSSFTESYGYTF.

For the CDR3, the DNA is TGTGCCAGCAGCTCCGGACTAGCGGTCAATGAGCAGTTCTTC. Translated, it gives CASSSGLAVNEQFF. The J gene is TRBJ2-1, the V gene TRBV11-2; 10 bases align to TRBD2. From germline, CDR1 is SGHAT and CDR2 FQNNGV. The CDR3 extends over 14 amino acids. The trim removed 4 bases at V and 6 bases at J, leaving 3 bases unmatched.